Listed below are T cell receptor beta chains from one sample, sequenced in a study of blood T cell repertoires in COVID-19. The method was immunoSEQ multiplex PCR; TCRdb's version includes in-frame clones alone and lacks a portion of them. The table shows around 260,000 clones, with about nine tenths occurring only once. Sample: peripheral blood. The receptors derive from a woman aged 30 to 39 with active or convalescent COVID-19. CDR3s include the opening cysteine and the closing phenylalanine or tryptophan. A D gene is named only where the DNA matches it firmly.

>TRBV21-1|17|NA
CASLKARKGHSNQPQHF
>TRBV4-1|16|TRBD2
CASSPTVTSGYNEQFF
>TRBV7-2|14|TRBD1
CASSFAGGAYEQYF
>TRBV28|14|NA
CASIPGSRNYGYTF
>TRBV9|14|NA
CASSVAPGNSPLHF
>TRBV4-3|17|NA
CASSQDTWRGGYTEAFF
>TRBV6-4|13|NA
CASSESSNQPQHF
>TRBV5-8|12|NA
CASRIDNHEQYF
>TRBV4-1|13|NA
CASSQGPSYEQYF
>TRBV29-1|14|NA
CSATPGGADYGYTF
>TRBV7-2|15|NA
CASSRGDSLQETQYF
>TRBV2|15|TRBD2
CASSETSGSQETQYF
>TRBV12-5|15|TRBD1
CASGTGTGGLNEQFF
>TRBV7-2|15|NA
CASSRDTRTNQPQHF
>TRBV10-3|13|NA
CAISESGGGGYTF
>TRBV7-6|11|NA
CASSFEQGKYF
>TRBV19|15|NA
CASSVRGFGTDTQYF
>TRBV5-1|19|NA
CASSLGQALGSSYNSPLHF
>TRBV5-8|16|NA
CASSLASVSSGNTIYF
>TRBV3-1/TRBV3-2|16|TRBD2
CASSVASGGRGETQYF
>TRBV7-2|16|NA
CASSLEIRNSGNTIYF
>TRBV6-6|12|NA
CASSYRSLEAFF
>TRBV18|15|NA
CASSPSQARSYEQYF
>TRBV27|14|NA
CASSLSQYNSPLHF
>TRBV19|19|NA
CASSIGSRAARRSNYGYTF
>TRBV9|14|TRBD1
CASSAGQGGTEAFF
>TRBV7-3|16|NA
CASSLGNVNRDDGYTF
>TRBV27|13|NA
CASKTQGETEAFF
>TRBV6-5|11|NA
CATKRGNTQYF
>TRBV6-4|15|NA
CASSDSVTNNQPQHF
>TRBV12-5|15|TRBD2
CASGSQAGGPSTQYF
>TRBV12-3/TRBV12-4|13|NA
CASRATGTDTQYF